A selection of T cell receptor beta chains follows, all from one sample in a study of blood T cells in healthy people across ages. MiXCR, run by TCRdb on the 5' RACE reads, gives a single entry per CDR3 protein. The data contain some 550,000 distinct CDR3 sequences, around half of them singletons. Sequenced: blood. Receptors were obtained from an elderly man in good health. The CDR3 runs from the conserved cysteine through the conserved F or W. Fields, in order: clone size, J gene, D gene, V gene, CDR3 length, CDR3 protein, CDR3 DNA. A D gene is named only where the DNA matches it firmly. The listing skips clone size in some rows; elsewhere it reads once, few, many or a size class.

clone size: -
J gene: TRBJ1-1
D gene: TRBD1
V gene: TRBV20-1
CDR3 length: 16
CDR3 protein: CSASRTGGNTRTEAFF
CDR3 DNA: TGCAGTGCTAGCCGGACAGGGGGAAACACGAGGACTGAAGCTTTCTTT

clone size: -
J gene: TRBJ2-3
D gene: -
V gene: TRBV24-1
CDR3 length: 15
CDR3 protein: CATSDPGSRSDTQYF
CDR3 DNA: TGTGCCACCAGTGATCCCGGGAGCCGGTCAGATACGCAGTATTTT

clone size: -
J gene: TRBJ2-7
D gene: -
V gene: TRBV4-2
CDR3 length: 15
CDR3 protein: CASSQGGGASYEQYF
CDR3 DNA: TGTGCCAGCAGCCAAGGGGGGGGGGCCTCCTACGAGCAGTACTTC

clone size: -
J gene: TRBJ2-3
D gene: TRBD2
V gene: TRBV5-1
CDR3 length: 15
CDR3 protein: CASSSPSGLVDTQYF
CDR3 DNA: TGCGCCAGCAGCTCCCCATCGGGACTAGTCGATACGCAGTATTTT

clone size: -
J gene: TRBJ2-7
D gene: -
V gene: TRBV27
CDR3 length: 15
CDR3 protein: CASSLGRVGTYEQYF
CDR3 DNA: TGTGCCAGCAGTTTAGGCAGGGTTGGAACCTACGAGCAGTACTTC

clone size: -
J gene: TRBJ2-1
D gene: TRBD2
V gene: TRBV5-1
CDR3 length: 14
CDR3 protein: CASSSTRLADEQFF
CDR3 DNA: TGCGCCAGCAGCTCTACCCGACTAGCCGATGAGCAGTTCTTC

clone size: -
J gene: TRBJ2-5
D gene: -
V gene: TRBV29-1
CDR3 length: 13
CDR3 protein: CSVEELVGETQYF
CDR3 DNA: TGCAGCGTTGAAGAGTTAGTGGGAGAGACCCAGTACTTC

clone size: -
J gene: TRBJ1-5
D gene: TRBD1
V gene: TRBV27
CDR3 length: 15
CDR3 protein: CASSTMGQPNQPQHF
CDR3 DNA: TGTGCCAGCAGTACCATGGGACAGCCCAATCAGCCCCAGCATTTT

clone size: -
J gene: TRBJ2-5
D gene: -
V gene: TRBV2
CDR3 length: 13
CDR3 protein: CASSEAWAILRYF
CDR3 DNA: TGTGCCAGCAGTGAAGCGTGGGCCATACTACGGTACTTC

clone size: few
J gene: TRBJ2-5
D gene: -
V gene: TRBV2
CDR3 length: 13
CDR3 protein: CASRVTGGETQYF
CDR3 DNA: TGTGCCAGCAGAGTCACAGGAGGGGAGACCCAGTACTTC

clone size: -
J gene: TRBJ2-1
D gene: -
V gene: TRBV20-1
CDR3 length: 13
CDR3 protein: CSAPGPSNNEQFF
CDR3 DNA: TGCAGTGCTCCGGGGCCAAGCAACAATGAGCAGTTCTTC

clone size: many
J gene: TRBJ1-2
D gene: -
V gene: TRBV4-1
CDR3 length: 15
CDR3 protein: CASSQYFGNPGGYTF
CDR3 DNA: TGCGCCAGCAGCCAATACTTCGGGAACCCCGGGGGCTACACCTTC

clone size: few
J gene: TRBJ1-1
D gene: -
V gene: TRBV21-1
CDR3 length: 14
CDR3 protein: CASSKKMGPVEAFF
CDR3 DNA: TGTGCCAGCAGCAAAAAGATGGGGCCGGTAGAAGCTTTCTTT

clone size: -
J gene: TRBJ1-2
D gene: -
V gene: TRBV9
CDR3 length: 14
CDR3 protein: CASSVGDVHYGYTF
CDR3 DNA: TGTGCCAGCAGCGTAGGGGACGTCCACTATGGCTACACCTTC

clone size: few
J gene: TRBJ1-4
D gene: -
V gene: TRBV3-1
CDR3 length: 15
CDR3 protein: CASSQGQPTNEKLFF
CDR3 DNA: TGTGCCAGCAGCCAAGGACAGCCTACTAATGAAAAACTGTTTTTT

clone size: -
J gene: TRBJ2-1
D gene: -
V gene: TRBV12-3/TRBV12-4
CDR3 length: 15
CDR3 protein: CASSLVGGNYNEQFF
CDR3 DNA: TGTGCCAGCAGTTTAGTGGGGGGCAACTACAATGAGCAGTTCTTC

clone size: -
J gene: TRBJ2-1
D gene: TRBD2
V gene: TRBV7-2
CDR3 length: 16
CDR3 protein: CASSLGGLAGRNEQFF
CDR3 DNA: TGTGCCAGCAGCTTAGGAGGTCTAGCGGGAAGGAATGAGCAGTTCTTC

clone size: -
J gene: TRBJ1-1
D gene: -
V gene: TRBV7-2
CDR3 length: 14
CDR3 protein: CASSADKMNTEAFF
CDR3 DNA: TGTGCCAGCAGCGCTGACAAGATGAACACTGAAGCTTTCTTT

clone size: -
J gene: TRBJ2-7
D gene: -
V gene: TRBV12-3/TRBV12-4
CDR3 length: 15
CDR3 protein: CASSSRQGGSNEQYF
CDR3 DNA: TGTGCCAGCAGTTCGCGACAGGGAGGGTCAAACGAGCAGTACTTC

clone size: few
J gene: TRBJ2-7
D gene: -
V gene: TRBV28
CDR3 length: 13
CDR3 protein: CASSLLTPGMQYF
CDR3 DNA: TGTGCCAGCAGTTTACTAACCCCGGGAATGCAGTACTTC

clone size: many
J gene: TRBJ2-1
D gene: -
V gene: TRBV6-2/TRBV6-3
CDR3 length: 15
CDR3 protein: CASSYSTAGFDEQFF
CDR3 DNA: TGTGCCAGCAGTTACTCGACCGCCGGGTTCGATGAGCAGTTCTTC

clone size: -
J gene: TRBJ2-7
D gene: -
V gene: TRBV7-2
CDR3 length: 12
CDR3 protein: CASSLSRETKYF
CDR3 DNA: TGTGCCAGCAGCTTAAGTAGAGAGACCAAGTACTTC

clone size: -
J gene: TRBJ1-5
D gene: TRBD1
V gene: TRBV10-3
CDR3 length: 13
CDR3 protein: CAISGTGNQPQHF
CDR3 DNA: TGTGCCATCAGCGGGACAGGGAACCAGCCCCAGCATTTT

clone size: -
J gene: TRBJ2-4
D gene: TRBD1
V gene: TRBV5-1
CDR3 length: 17
CDR3 protein: CASSLPGQDLAKNIQYF
CDR3 DNA: TGCGCCAGCAGCTTACCGGGACAGGACTTAGCCAAAAACATTCAGTACTTC

clone size: -
J gene: TRBJ2-6
D gene: -
V gene: TRBV20-1
CDR3 length: 18
CDR3 protein: CSARDGFPVGSGANVLTF
CDR3 DNA: TGCAGTGCTAGAGACGGGTTCCCAGTCGGCTCTGGGGCCAACGTCCTGACTTTC

clone size: few
J gene: TRBJ1-5
D gene: -
V gene: TRBV6-2/TRBV6-3
CDR3 length: 14
CDR3 protein: CASSYRAGDQPQHF
CDR3 DNA: TGTGCCAGCAGTTATCGGGCAGGAGATCAGCCCCAGCATTTT

clone size: -
J gene: TRBJ1-6
D gene: -
V gene: TRBV10-3
CDR3 length: 15
CDR3 protein: CAISESAEGNSPLHF
CDR3 DNA: TGTGCCATCAGTGAGTCTGCGGAGGGGAATTCACCCCTCCACTTT

clone size: -
J gene: TRBJ1-1
D gene: -
V gene: TRBV12-3/TRBV12-4
CDR3 length: 15
CDR3 protein: CASSFADPSNTEAFF
CDR3 DNA: TGTGCCAGCAGTTTCGCGGACCCCTCGAACACTGAAGCTTTCTTT

clone size: -
J gene: TRBJ2-6
D gene: -
V gene: TRBV7-9
CDR3 length: 19
CDR3 protein: CASSLGFGLKISGANVLTF
CDR3 DNA: TGTGCCAGCAGCTTAGGGTTTGGGCTCAAAATTTCTGGGGCCAACGTCCTGACTTTC

clone size: few
J gene: TRBJ1-3
D gene: -
V gene: TRBV7-9
CDR3 length: 13
CDR3 protein: CASSPSPGNTIYF
CDR3 DNA: TGTGCCAGCAGCCCGTCTCCGGGAAACACCATATATTTT

clone size: -
J gene: TRBJ2-2
D gene: -
V gene: TRBV4-2
CDR3 length: 15
CDR3 protein: CASSDPSGKTGELFF
CDR3 DNA: TGTGCCAGCAGCGATCCCTCAGGGAAGACCGGGGAGCTGTTTTTT

clone size: -
J gene: TRBJ2-3
D gene: -
V gene: TRBV7-9
CDR3 length: 15
CDR3 protein: CTSSRWTARTDTQYF
CDR3 DNA: TGTACCAGCAGCAGGTGGACAGCACGCACAGATACGCAGTATTTT

clone size: few
J gene: TRBJ2-7
D gene: -
V gene: TRBV29-1
CDR3 length: 13
CDR3 protein: CSVEPPDSYEQYF
CDR3 DNA: TGCAGCGTTGAGCCCCCCGACTCCTACGAGCAGTACTTC

clone size: few
J gene: TRBJ1-2
D gene: -
V gene: TRBV29-1
CDR3 length: 13
CDR3 protein: CSVEDPGRRGYTF
CDR3 DNA: TGCAGCGTTGAAGACCCGGGACGGCGGGGCTACACCTTC

clone size: -
J gene: TRBJ2-1
D gene: TRBD1
V gene: TRBV19
CDR3 length: 15
CDR3 protein: CASTPLGQGENEQFF
CDR3 DNA: TGTGCCAGTACACCACTGGGACAGGGGGAGAATGAGCAGTTCTTC

clone size: -
J gene: TRBJ2-7
D gene: TRBD2
V gene: TRBV12-3/TRBV12-4
CDR3 length: 15
CDR3 protein: CASSCLTSGTYEQYF
CDR3 DNA: TGTGCCAGCAGTTGTCTGACTAGCGGGACCTACGAGCAGTACTTC

clone size: -
J gene: TRBJ2-7
D gene: -
V gene: TRBV20-1
CDR3 length: 14
CDR3 protein: CSARTRQFPYEQYF
CDR3 DNA: TGCAGTGCTAGAACAAGACAGTTCCCCTACGAGCAGTACTTC

clone size: many
J gene: TRBJ1-1
D gene: TRBD1
V gene: TRBV6-5
CDR3 length: 14
CDR3 protein: CASSLQGVQDAAFF
CDR3 DNA: TGTGCCAGCAGTTTGCAGGGGGTTCAAGATGCGGCTTTCTTT

clone size: -
J gene: TRBJ2-5
D gene: -
V gene: TRBV6-5
CDR3 length: 14
CDR3 protein: CASSYLRGRETQYF
CDR3 DNA: TGTGCCAGCAGTTACTTAAGGGGAAGAGAGACCCAGTACTTC

clone size: -
J gene: TRBJ1-1
D gene: -
V gene: TRBV3-1
CDR3 length: 15
CDR3 protein: CASSQSGGPNTEAFF
CDR3 DNA: TGTGCCAGCAGCCAATCCGGGGGCCCAAACACTGAAGCTTTCTTT